This is a list of T cell receptor beta chains from one sample in a study of blood T cell repertoires in COVID-19. Assay: immunoSEQ multiplex PCR; the TCRdb copy retains only in-frame clones and omits some. The sample yields 240,000 or so clones, around 90% seen once. The specimen sequenced was peripheral blood. These receptors originate from a man between 60 and 70 years old who had recovered from COVID-19. The CDR3 runs from the conserved cysteine through the conserved F or W. D genes are given only for firm matches. Clone size is not always given. Where it is, it says once, few, many or a class for expanded clones.

J gene: TRBJ2-6; clone size: .; D gene: TRBD2; V gene: TRBV7-2; CDR3 protein: CASSLDGGAFGANVLTF; CDR3 DNA: TGTGCCAGCAGCTTAGACGGGGGGGCCTTTGGGGCCAACGTCCTGACTTTC
J gene: TRBJ1-2; clone size: once; D gene: .; V gene: TRBV25-1; CDR3 protein: CASSEIDRTVGYTF; CDR3 DNA: TGTGCCAGCAGTGAAATCGACAGGACGGTCGGCTACACCTTC
J gene: TRBJ2-3; clone size: .; D gene: TRBD2; V gene: TRBV10-3; CDR3 protein: CAISRLAVSTDTQYF; CDR3 DNA: TGTGCCATCAGTCGACTAGCGGTAAGCACAGATACGCAGTATTTT
J gene: TRBJ2-5; clone size: .; D gene: .; V gene: TRBV19; CDR3 protein: CASSNGGRVGETQYF; CDR3 DNA: TGTGCCAGTAGTAACGGCGGCCGGGTGGGAGAGACCCAGTACTTC
J gene: TRBJ2-4; clone size: .; D gene: .; V gene: TRBV21-1; CDR3 protein: CASSGRERTSGGLAKNIQYF; CDR3 DNA: TGTGCCAGCAGCGGGAGGGAACGGACTAGCGGGGGGTTGGCCAAAAACATTCAGTACTTC
J gene: TRBJ1-2; clone size: once; D gene: TRBD1; V gene: TRBV24-1; CDR3 protein: CATSESTGTGGGYGYTF; CDR3 DNA: TGTGCCACCAGTGAGTCCACCGGGACAGGGGGCGGCTATGGCTACACCTTC
J gene: TRBJ1-3; clone size: .; D gene: TRBD1; V gene: TRBV30; CDR3 protein: CAWSEGGASQPGNTIYF; CDR3 DNA: TGTGCCTGGAGTGAAGGGGGCGCTTCACAACCTGGAAACACCATATATTTT
J gene: TRBJ2-3; clone size: .; D gene: TRBD1; V gene: TRBV5-4; CDR3 protein: CASSSAKDRDYRVDTQYF; CDR3 DNA: TGTGCCAGCAGCTCCGCCAAGGACAGGGATTATCGGGTGGATACGCAGTATTTT
J gene: TRBJ2-3; clone size: .; D gene: TRBD2; V gene: TRBV5-1; CDR3 protein: CASSPVPVAGGGSDTQYF; CDR3 DNA: TGCGCCAGCAGCCCGGTCCCAGTCGCGGGGGGTGGGTCAGATACGCAGTATTTT
J gene: TRBJ1-3; clone size: .; D gene: .; V gene: TRBV9; CDR3 protein: CASSVLSGNTIYF; CDR3 DNA: TGTGCCAGCAGCGTGTTGTCGGGAAACACCATATATTTT
J gene: TRBJ1-4; clone size: .; D gene: TRBD1; V gene: TRBV7-9; CDR3 protein: CASSFATGGVNEKLFF; CDR3 DNA: TGTGCCAGCAGCTTCGCGACAGGGGGCGTTAATGAAAAACTGTTTTTT
J gene: TRBJ2-7; clone size: .; D gene: .; V gene: TRBV27; CDR3 protein: CASSLKLASHEQYF; CDR3 DNA: TGTGCCAGCAGTTTAAAACTAGCAAGCCACGAGCAGTACTTC
J gene: TRBJ2-3; clone size: .; D gene: TRBD2; V gene: TRBV3-1/TRBV3-2; CDR3 protein: CASSQGSGGAVNTQYF; CDR3 DNA: TGTGCCAGCAGCCAGGGGAGCGGGGGGGCGGTAAATACGCAGTATTTT
J gene: TRBJ2-4; clone size: once; D gene: .; V gene: TRBV6-1; CDR3 protein: CASSERDKRKNIQYF; CDR3 DNA: TGTGCCAGCAGTGAAAGAGACAAACGAAAAAACATTCAGTACTTC
J gene: TRBJ2-3; clone size: .; D gene: TRBD1; V gene: TRBV24-1; CDR3 protein: CATSGGQGGTDTQYF; CDR3 DNA: TGTGCCACCAGTGGGGGACAGGGGGGCACAGATACGCAGTATTTT